This passage covers 9 T cell receptor beta chains from one sample sequenced in a study of graft-versus-host responses after intestinal transplantation. Assay used: immunoSEQ multiplex PCR; TCRdb lists only in-frame clones, some missing. Of 90,000 to 150,000 clones in the sample, roughly 95% are singletons; the top ten hold over 2.5%. Antigens of these TCRs are unknown. The material was unstimulated CD8+ T cells sorted from spleen or lymph node cells, obtained before intestinal transplant. Source of these receptors: a human donor who received an intestinal transplant.

V usage is TRBV27 and J usage is TRBJ2-7; 8 bases agree with TRBD2. The CDR3 covers 16 residues. J gave up 5 bases and V 2 bases, and 11 bases lay outside the gene matches. Germline lookup yields CDR1 MNHEY and CDR2 SMNVEV (reference sequence). The CDR3 nucleotides are TGTGCCAGCAGTTTAGCGGTGACTAGCGTTTTCGACGAGCAGTACTTC. Amino acids: CASSLAVTSVFDEQYF.

V and J are TRBV6-1 and TRBJ2-1, with 10 bases aligning to TRBD2. Trimming took 11 bases from V and 7 from J; bases not matched to a gene: 11. CDR3 length: 14 amino acids. Germline lookup yields CDR1 MNHNS and CDR2 SASEGT. The CDR3 sequence is CACRGLAGVNEQFF. The CDR3 region has the DNA TGTGCCTGCCGGGGGCTAGCGGGAGTTAATGAGCAGTTCTTC.

V usage is TRBV6-6 and J usage is TRBJ2-7; 8 bases agree with TRBD1. Germline V CDR1 and CDR2: MNHNY, SVGAGI (reference sequence). V was pared by 6 bases and J by 4 bases, with 8 bases of the junction left unmatched. The CDR3 has 14 residues. The chain's CDR3 is CASSSGQEKYEQYF. The CDR3 DNA follows: TGTGCCAGCAGCTCGGGACAGGAGAAGTACGAGCAGTACTTC.

The rearrangement links TRBV15 to TRBJ1-4; TRBD1 is a possible D gene (5 bases). Germline V lookup: CDR1 LNHNV, CDR2 YYDKDF (reference sequence). Trimming shortened V by 3 bases and J by 5 bases, and 13 bases separated the two germline ends. This CDR3 contains 15 residues. The CDR3 DNA follows: TGTGCCACCAGCAGTCCGGGACTGCAAAATGAAAAACTGTTTTTT. Translating it yields CATSSPGLQNEKLFF.

With respect to this clone: One junction end disagrees with the germline gene, perhaps due to a read error. The genes are TRBV7-7 and TRBJ2-2; 9 positions agree with TRBD1. Germline V gives CDR1 SSHAT, CDR2 FNYEAQ (reference sequence). There are 16 residues in the CDR3. The CDR3 DNA is TGTGCTAGCAGCTTAGTGGGACAGGGGAACACCGGGGAGCTGTTTTTT. This sequence encodes CASSLVGQGNTGELFF.

CDR3 bases: TGTGCCAGCACCGATACAGGGGGCTTAGCCAAAAACATTCAGTACTTC. This codes for CASTDTGGLAKNIQYF. The chain links TRBV28 to TRBJ2-4; 9 nucleotides agree with TRBD1. CDR3 length: 16 residues. Germline-derived CDR1 and CDR2 are MDHEN and SYDVKM. Trimming removed 7 bases from V and 0 bases from J; junction bases left unmatched: 7.

V and J are TRBV4-3 and TRBJ2-7; 8 nucleotides align to TRBD1. The germline CDR1 and CDR2 sequences are LGHNA and YSLEER. J gave up 6 bases and V 0 bases, and 10 bases lay outside the gene matches. There are 16 residues in the CDR3. The CDR3 DNA reads as TGCGCCAGCAGCCAAGAGATTGGCAGGGGGCAAATCGAGCAGTACTTC. This gives the protein CASSQEIGRGQIEQYF.

The chain is built from TRBV19 and TRBJ2-3; D assignment may be TRBD1 or TRBD2 (5 bases each). Trimming took 3 bases from V and 4 from J, leaving 11 bases between them. This CDR3 region has 14 residues. From germline, CDR1 is LNHDA and CDR2 SQIVND (reference sequence). This chain's CDR3 is CASSMGRRADTQYF. The DNA of the CDR3 is TGTGCCAGTAGTATGGGACGAAGGGCAGATACGCAGTATTTT.

V and J are TRBV6-1 and TRBJ1-2, with D tentatively TRBD1 (6 bases). The CDR3 is made up of 14 amino acids. Germline lookup yields CDR1 MNHNS and CDR2 SASEGT. V lost 1 base and J 6 bases, leaving 12 bases between the germline ends. CDR3 sequence reads: CASSEGFGGHGYTF. The CDR3 nucleotides are TGTGCCAGCAGTGAAGGGTTTGGGGGCCATGGCTACACCTTC.